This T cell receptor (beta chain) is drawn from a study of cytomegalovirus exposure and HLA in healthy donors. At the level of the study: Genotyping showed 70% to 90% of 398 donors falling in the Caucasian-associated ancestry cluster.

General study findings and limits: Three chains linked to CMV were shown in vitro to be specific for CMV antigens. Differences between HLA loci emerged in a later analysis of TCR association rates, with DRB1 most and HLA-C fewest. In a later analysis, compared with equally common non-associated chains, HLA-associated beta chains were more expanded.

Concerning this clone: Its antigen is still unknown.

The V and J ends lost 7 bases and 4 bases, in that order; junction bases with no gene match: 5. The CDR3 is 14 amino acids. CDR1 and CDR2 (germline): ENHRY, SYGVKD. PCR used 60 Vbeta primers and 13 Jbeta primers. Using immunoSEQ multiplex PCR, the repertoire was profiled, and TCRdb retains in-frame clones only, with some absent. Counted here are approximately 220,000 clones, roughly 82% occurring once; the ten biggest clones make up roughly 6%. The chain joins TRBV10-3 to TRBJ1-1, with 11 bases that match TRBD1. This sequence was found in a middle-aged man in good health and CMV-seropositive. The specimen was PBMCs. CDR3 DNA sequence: TGTGCCATCACCACGGACAGGGGGCTCACTGAAGCTTTCTTT. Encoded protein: CAITTDRGLTEAFF.